Presented here are 32 T cell receptor beta chains from one specimen sequenced in a study of Graves' ophthalmopathy and Graves' hyperthyroidism. Amplification targeted the TCR beta CDR3 regions, with RNA transcripts as the source material. HTBI-primed first-round RT-PCR preceded second-round multiplex PCR. MiXCR was run by TCRdb on the multiplex PCR reads, yielding one entry per CDR3 protein. The sample holds some 160,000 distinct CDR3 sequences; roughly two fifths are singletons and the top ten take less than 9.5%. The material sequenced was peripheral blood. These receptors were taken from a man aged 25-45 years with Graves' ophthalmopathy.

This clonotype came up many times. This chain links TRBV28 with TRBJ1-2; D possibly corresponds to TRBD1 (5 bases). The CDR3 is made up of 16 amino acids. CDR1 is MDHEN, CDR2 SYDVKM, per germline. The V gene lost 4 bases and the J gene lost 2 bases, with 17 bases spanning the gap. The DNA of the CDR3 is TGTGCCAGCAGTTCCGCTGGGGCTACTAACAACTATGGCTACACCTTC. This codes for CASSSAGATNNYGYTF.

The chain carries TRBV6-1 and TRBJ2-7, with TRBD2 matching 8 bases. The CDR3 loop spans 17 amino acids. J lost 6 bases, V lost 4 bases, and 17 bases had no gene match. Germline assignment: CDR1 MNHNS and CDR2 SASEGT. The chain's CDR3 is CASSVSWAGTRLREQYF. The CDR3 nucleotides read TGTGCCAGCAGTGTTTCATGGGCGGGGACTAGGCTTCGCGAGCAGTACTTC.

This clonotype was counted ten times or more. The V gene is TRBV6-5, the J gene TRBJ2-7; TRBD1 matches 7 bases. CDR1 is MNHEY, CDR2 SVGAGI, per germline. V was pared by 6 bases and J by 6 bases, with 11 bases of the junction left unmatched. The CDR3 spans 14 residues. In DNA, the CDR3 is TGTGCCAGCAGACGGACAGGCCCGCCTGGCGAGCAGTACTTC. This sequence encodes CASRRTGPPGEQYF.

This sequence joins TRBV18 and TRBJ2-7; D gene uncertain. Germline V lookup: CDR1 KGHSH, CDR2 LQKENI. The ends were cut back, 2 bases at V and 5 bases at J, with 4 bases in the middle. This CDR3 is built from 11 residues. The CDR3 protein is CASSPSHEQYF. In DNA, the CDR3 is TGTGCCAGCTCACCATCGCACGAGCAGTACTTC.

This clonotype was recorded at least ten times. The V gene is TRBV4-1, the J gene TRBJ2-2, with 9 nucleotides matching TRBD2. Per the germline V gene, CDR1 is MGHRA and CDR2 is YSYEKL. This CDR3 contains 17 residues. Trimming at V came to 2 bases and at J to 6 bases, leaving 10 bases not matched to a gene. The CDR3 region is CASSQPIRAGGPGELFF. In nucleotides, the CDR3 is TGCGCCAGCAGCCAACCAATCCGAGCGGGAGGCCCCGGGGAGCTGTTTTTT.

This clonotype was recorded at least ten times. This rearrangement joins TRBV28 to TRBJ1-1; possibly TRBD1 for D (5 bases). Trimming pared 5 bases from V and 0 bases from J, leaving 13 bases between. CDR1 MDHEN and CDR2 SYDVKM come from the germline V gene. The CDR3 loop spans 15 amino acids. The CDR3 DNA reads as TGTGCCAGCAGTGCCCCCGGACATGTGAACACTGAAGCTTTCTTT. Translating gives CASSAPGHVNTEAFF.

This clonotype has ten or more counts. The chain couples TRBV12-3 or TRBV12-4 to TRBJ1-1; 10 bases align to TRBD1. The CDR3 sequence is 15 residues long. V trimming: 2 bases; J trimming: 4 bases; junction bases outside the gene matches: 4. CDR3 DNA: TGTGCCAGCAGTTTACGGACAGGGGGTAGCACTGAAGCTTTCTTT. Translation: CASSLRTGGSTEAFF.

This chain links TRBV6-1 with TRBJ1-5; D is ambiguous. V was shortened by 0 bases and J by 0 bases, with 6 bases between the two germline ends. The CDR3 extends over 15 amino acids. CDR1 and CDR2 from the germline V gene are MNHNS and SASEGT. The CDR3 loop is CASSEAWDSNQPQHF. In DNA, the CDR3 is TGTGCCAGCAGTGAAGCATGGGATAGCAATCAGCCCCAGCATTTT.

This clonotype was seen repeatedly, ten times or more. With a much larger clone just one base away, this may be a read error. No conserved phenylalanine or tryptophan is present at the end of the CDR3, so a read error is the likely explanation. This chain uses TRBV28 with TRBJ2-4; D remains ambiguous. V was shortened by 2 bases and J by 0 bases, with 8 bases between the two germline ends. The CDR3 is 15 amino acids. The germline gives CDR1 MDHEN, CDR2 SYDVKM. CDR3 coding DNA: TGTGCCAGCAGTTTAGGAGTACCAGCCAAAAACATTCAGTACCTC. It is translated as CASSLGVPAKNIQYL.

The V gene is TRBV6-5, the J gene TRBJ2-7, with D perhaps TRBD1 (6 bases). Per germline, CDR1 MNHEY and CDR2 SVGAGI. CDR3 length: 13 amino acids. The ends were cut back, 4 bases at V and 5 bases at J, with 12 bases in the middle. CDR3: CASSSQGGDEQYF. The CDR3 region has the DNA TGTGCCAGCAGTTCACAAGGGGGTGACGAGCAGTACTTC.

This clonotype was detected ten times or more. This chain's CDR3 is CASTPSDRWRDTEAFF. The DNA for the CDR3 is TGTGCCAGCACCCCTTCGGACCGTTGGCGGGACACTGAAGCTTTCTTT. The V call is TRBV12-3 or TRBV12-4, the J call TRBJ1-1; D is unclear. This CDR3 contains 16 residues. The V end lost 7 bases, the J end lost 3 bases, and 21 bases lay between the germline ends.

This clonotype was detected ten times or more. Sequence at one end of the junction differs from germline and may be a read error. The rearrangement joins TRBV7-7 to TRBJ2-2, with 9 bases matching TRBD2. In germline, CDR1 is SSHAT, CDR2 FNYEAQ (reference sequence). The CDR3 covers 15 residues. DNA for the CDR3: TGTGCTAGCAGCTTATCACTAGCGGGCACCGGGGAGCTGTTTTTT. It translates to CASSLSLAGTGELFF.

Regarding this clonotype: An end of the junction differs from the germline gene, which may be a read error. V and J are TRBV6-1 and TRBJ2-7, with D tentatively TRBD1 (6 bases). The CDR3 spans 12 residues. Germline V gene lookup returns CDR1 MNHNS and CDR2 SASEGT. Here the CDR3 DNA reads TGTGCCAGCAGCGGACAGCGCTACGAGCAGGACTTC. Its protein product is CASSGQRYEQDF.

The chain joins TRBV27 to TRBJ1-2; D is perhaps TRBD1 (6 bases). Germline-derived CDR1 and CDR2 are MNHEY and SMNVEV (reference sequence). The CDR3 is made up of 15 amino acids. Deletions cut 3 bases from V and 1 base from J, with 12 bases between. Here the CDR3 reads CASSLGQPVNYGYTF. The CDR3 DNA reads TGTGCCAGCAGTTTGGGACAACCAGTTAACTATGGCTACACCTTC.

The CDR3 DNA reads TGTGCCTGGAGTGTACAAGAGACCATCGGAGCTTTCTTT. Amino acid sequence: CAWSVQETIGAFF. The J gene is TRBJ1-1, the V gene TRBV30; no firm D call. Germline values: CDR1 GTSNPN, CDR2 SVGIG (reference sequence). The CDR3 is made up of 13 amino acids. Trimming removed 0 bases at V and 10 bases at J, with 15 bases between.

The chain carries TRBV28 and TRBJ1-2; D remains ambiguous. The CDR3 covers 12 residues. Germline CDR1 and CDR2: MDHEN and SYDVKM. Between the trimmed V and J ends, which lost 5 bases and 7 bases, there was a span of 11 bases. The CDR3 is CASSPPLGGYTF. CDR3 nucleotides: TGTGCCAGCAGTCCCCCACTGGGTGGCTACACCTTC.

Concerning this clonotype itself: This CDR3 fails to terminate in the conserved phenylalanine or tryptophan, so it likely reflects a read error. The chain combines TRBV6-2 or TRBV6-3 with TRBJ1-1, with no clear D. The CDR3 length is 14 residues. CDR1 is MNHEY, CDR2 SVGEGT, per germline. Trimming pared 4 bases from V and 4 bases from J, leaving 13 bases between. This CDR3 is CASSWSTSSTEAFL. CDR3 in DNA: TGTGCCAGCAGTTGGTCCACCTCGAGCACTGAAGCTTTCCTT.

The table lists this clonotype with many counts. The rearrangement links TRBV19 to TRBJ2-4; 8 bases match TRBD2. V trimming: 3 bases; J trimming: 6 bases; junction bases outside the gene matches: 4. Looked up from germline, CDR1 is LNHDA and CDR2 is SQIVND (reference sequence). The CDR3 is 14 residues long. CDR3 in amino acids: CASSIGGLVNIQYF. CDR3 coding DNA: TGTGCCAGTAGTATCGGGGGACTAGTAAACATTCAGTACTTC.

The CDR3 spells CASSYSNQLLKYF. The CDR3, as DNA: TGTGCCAGCAGTTACTCGAATCAGCTCCTGAAGTACTTC. V usage is TRBV6-2 or TRBV6-3 and J usage is TRBJ2-7, with no clear D. The V gene's germline CDR1 is MNHEY and CDR2 SVGEGT. The CDR3 has 13 amino acids. V shed 0 bases and J shed 11 bases, with 14 bases lying between them.

This clonotype has at least ten counts. This chain links TRBV6-5 with TRBJ1-5; D possibly corresponds to TRBD1 (6 bases). This CDR3 spans 13 amino acids. CDR1 and CDR2 from the germline V gene are MNHEY and SVGAGI. V lost 10 bases to trimming and J lost 3 bases, with 13 bases between them. CDR3 nucleotides: TGTGCCATCAGGGGTACAAACAATCAGCCCCAGCATTTT. This gives the protein CAIRGTNNQPQHF.

This clonotype has a count of ten or more. The genes are TRBV30 and TRBJ1-1; TRBD1 aligns across 7 bases. Germline CDR1 and CDR2: GTSNPN and SVGIG (reference sequence). V gave up 5 bases and J gave up 1 base; unmatched junction bases: 1. The CDR3 runs 12 residues. CDR3 sequence (DNA): TGTGCCTGGGGGACAGCGAACACTGAAGCTTTCTTT. Translation: CAWGTANTEAFF.

This chain connects TRBV12-3 or TRBV12-4 to TRBJ1-2; 7 positions match TRBD1. V was clipped by 6 bases and J by 4 bases; unmatched bases: 8. This CDR3 has 14 amino acids. CDR3 sequence reads: CASSTGTVFYGYTF. CDR3 nucleotide sequence: TGTGCCAGCAGCACCGGGACAGTCTTCTATGGCTACACCTTC.

This clonotype was seen ten or more times. The chain has TRBV29-1 and TRBJ1-2; a possible D gene is TRBD1 (5 bases). V was shortened by 1 base and J by 4 bases, with 19 bases between the two germline ends. The CDR3 loop spans 16 amino acids. CDR1 is SQVTM and CDR2 is ANQGSEA in the germline V gene. The CDR3 protein is CSVEVRARDLFYGYTF. The CDR3 DNA sequence: TGCAGCGTTGAAGTGAGGGCCAGGGACCTTTTCTATGGCTACACCTTC.

Many counts were recorded for this clonotype. An end of the junction differs from the germline gene, which may be a read error. The chain links TRBV6-1 to TRBJ1-3, with TRBD1 as a possible D gene (6 bases). The CDR3 covers 14 residues. CDR1 MNHNS and CDR2 SASEGT come from the germline V gene. The CDR3 loop reads CASTEGGTGNTIYF. CDR3 bases: TGTGCCAGCACTGAAGGGGGAACTGGAAACACCATATATTTT.

The chain is built from TRBV6-5 and TRBJ1-2; no definite D call. The length of the CDR3 is 12 residues. The V gene lost 2 bases and the J gene lost 13 bases, with 14 bases spanning the gap. The germline V gene encodes CDR1 MNHEY and CDR2 SVGAGI. CDR3 in DNA: TGTGCCAGCAGTTACAGGGCCTCCCCTTCCACCTTC. This translates into CASSYRASPSTF.

The gene calls are TRBV6-1 and TRBJ1-1; 7 positions agree with TRBD1. Unmatched junction bases numbered 5, after V lost 6 bases and J lost 7 bases. Germline CDR1 MNHNS, CDR2 SASEGT. The CDR3 totals 12 residues. DNA of the CDR3: TGTGCCAGCAGCGGACAGGCGCGTGAAGCTTTCTTT. This codes for CASSGQAREAFF.

V is TRBV12-3 or TRBV12-4 and J is TRBJ1-5, with D hard to call. This CDR3 is 18 amino acids long. The ends were cut back, 0 bases at V and 0 bases at J, with 15 bases in the middle. In nucleotides, the CDR3 is TGTGCCAGCAGTTTAGCGCTAGGCCGGTTCGATAGCAATCAGCCCCAGCATTTT. Translating it yields CASSLALGRFDSNQPQHF.

This clonotype was observed a handful of times. This chain uses TRBV6-2 or TRBV6-3 with TRBJ1-1; TRBD1 might be the D (5 bases). Germline V gene data show CDR1 as MNHEY and CDR2 as SVGEGT. CDR3 length equals 14 residues. With 0 bases removed from V and 14 bases from J, the gap between germline ends came to 19 bases. The CDR3 region has the DNA TGTGCCAGCAGTTACTCGTGGGGGGACCCGCGTACATTCTTT. Protein sequence: CASSYSWGDPRTFF.

This clonotype has ten or more counts. This chain links TRBV11-3 with TRBJ2-2, with 14 bases matching TRBD2. Germline CDR1 reads SGHNT; CDR2 reads YENEEA. Trimming cost V 5 bases and J 3 bases; bases outside gene matches: 5. This CDR3 has 17 residues. The CDR3 nucleotides read TGTGCCAGCAGCCCCAGGGGACTAGCGGGAGACACCGGGGAGCTGTTTTTT. This translates into CASSPRGLAGDTGELFF. Using reference TRBV11-3 and TRBJ2-2 for the parts outside the CDR3, the full variable domain is EAGVVQSPRYKIIEKKQPVAFWCNPISGHNTLYWYLQNLGQGPELLIRYENEEAVDDSQLPKDRFSAERLKGVDSTLKIQPAELGDSAVYLCASSPRGLAGDTGELFFGEGSRLTVL.

This rearrangement joins TRBV5-1 to TRBJ1-1; TRBD1 matches at 7 bases. This CDR3 contains 14 residues. Germline values: CDR1 SGHRS, CDR2 YFSETQ. J gave up 4 bases and V 4 bases, and 7 bases lay outside the gene matches. The CDR3 loop is CASSMDRTSTEAFF. The CDR3 bases are TGCGCCAGCAGCATGGACAGGACTTCCACTGAAGCTTTCTTT.

V usage is TRBV7-2 and J usage is TRBJ1-2, with D hard to call. V was pared by 1 base and J by 4 bases, with 10 bases between. CDR1 is SGHTA and CDR2 is FQGNSA in the germline V gene. This CDR3 is 14 amino acids long. Written as DNA, the CDR3 is TGTGCCAGCAGCTTAGTCGTAGGTACCTATGGCTACACCTTC. Amino acid sequence: CASSLVVGTYGYTF.

V is TRBV19 and J is TRBJ2-2; 9 nucleotides line up with TRBD1. V shed 11 bases and J 2 bases; nucleotides not matched to a gene: 9. Germline lookup yields CDR1 LNHDA and CDR2 SQIVND (reference sequence). The CDR3 is made up of 15 amino acids. As DNA, the CDR3 is TGTGCCCCCACGGACAGGGGACCTAACACCGGGGAGCTGTTTTTT. It specifies CAPTDRGPNTGELFF.